This T cell receptor beta chain was captured by sequencing in a study of memory CD4+ T cells and cytomegalovirus serostatus. On the study more broadly: Healthy Belgian adult donors included 9 or 10 CMV-positive and 20 to 30 CMV-negative people.

Libraries were prepared by immunoSEQ multiplex PCR; TCRdb keeps only in-frame clonotypes and omits some of them. Among about 61,000 clones listed, around 83% were seen once. Single viable CD3+CD4+CD8-CD45RO+ cells were sorted as the memory CD4+ T cells. This clone turned up a few times. Its specificity is unknown. Broader study findings: Median bootstrapped AUC for CMV status was about 0.96 originally, just under 0.93 US-trained. About 40% of the roughly 160 known CMV-associated TCRbeta sequences appeared in CD4+ memory.

Sequenced input: memory CD4+ T cells from blood. The receptor's source is an adult in good health and CMV-seronegative.

The CDR3 region has the DNA TGTGCCAGCACCTGGGACAGCAATCAGCCCCAGCATTTT. Its protein product is CASTWDSNQPQHF. The genes are TRBV2 and TRBJ1-5; D might be TRBD1 (5 bases). Per germline, CDR1 SNHLY and CDR2 FYNNEI. Trimming removed 7 bases from V and 1 base from J, with 8 bases in between. CDR3 length: 13 residues. The entire variable domain, with the rest obtained from reference TRBV2 and TRBJ1-5, is as follows: EPEVTQTPSHQVTQMGQEVILRCVPISNHLYFYWYRQILGQKVEFLVSFYNNEISEKSEIFDDQFSVERPDGSNFTLKIRSTKLEDSAMYFCASTWDSNQPQHFGDGTRLSIL.